The 7 T cell receptor beta chains below come from one sample, sequenced in a study of T cells in tuberculosis. Assay: immunoSEQ multiplex PCR; the TCRdb copy retains only in-frame clones and omits some. The sample carries about 31,000 clones, 97% recorded once. Sequencing was performed on PBMCs. The receptors here all came from a donor aged 10-29 years with latent tuberculosis or without tuberculosis infection.

CDR3 amino acids: CASSIDGTAVLSNQPQHF. CDR3 coding DNA: TGTGCCAGTAGTATAGATGGGACAGCAGTACTTAGCAATCAGCCCCAGCATTTT. This sequence joins TRBV19 and TRBJ1-5, with 7 nucleotides matching TRBD1. The CDR3 is 18 residues long. CDR1 LNHDA and CDR2 SQIVND come from the germline V gene (reference sequence). V lost 0 bases and J lost 0; bases outside the gene matches: 8.

The genes are TRBV5-1 and TRBJ2-2, with a possible D match to TRBD1 (6 bases). Germline V lookup: CDR1 SGHRS, CDR2 YFSETQ. This CDR3 has 17 amino acids. V dropped 4 bases and J dropped 3 bases, with 19 bases sitting between them. CDR3 DNA sequence: TGCGCCAGCAGCCCAATCTCGGGGCAGGGGTACACCGGGGAGCTGTTTTTT. This codes for CASSPISGQGYTGELFF.

In this sample, this clone turned up once. The gene calls are TRBV29-1 and TRBJ1-1, with a possible D match to TRBD1 (5 bases). The CDR3 length is 12 residues. V was clipped by 0 bases and J by 12 bases, with 14 bases between them. The germline CDR1 and CDR2 sequences are SQVTM and ANQGSEA. The CDR3 DNA follows: TGCAGCGTTGAAGAAGGGGTCGAAGTGACTTTCTTT. This sequence encodes CSVEEGVEVTFF.

CDR3 in amino acids: CASSPPGRTGPHGYTF. The CDR3 nucleotides are TGTGCCAGCTCACCACCGGGGCGGACAGGGCCCCATGGCTACACCTTC. The V and J genes are TRBV18 and TRBJ1-2; 8 bases align to TRBD1. The CDR3 covers 16 residues. Trimming removed 0 bases from V and 6 bases from J; junction bases left unmatched: 9. The germline CDR1 and CDR2 sequences are KGHSH and LQKENI.

This chain connects TRBV6-5 to TRBJ1-1; 8 nucleotides match TRBD1. Germline CDR1 and CDR2: MNHEY and SVGAGI. CDR3 length: 14 residues. After removal of 3 bases from V and 7 bases from J, the junction contained 7 bases not matched to a gene. This CDR3 reads CASSYSTGVGEAFF. The DNA for the CDR3 is TGTGCCAGCAGTTATTCGACAGGGGTAGGTGAAGCTTTCTTT.

The chain recombines TRBV5-1 with TRBJ2-3; TRBD1 agrees at 7 bases. Trimming at V came to 1 base and at J to 6 bases, leaving 17 bases not matched to a gene. The CDR3 is 18 residues long. The germline V gene encodes CDR1 SGHRS and CDR2 YFSETQ. CDR3 coding DNA: TGCGCCAGCAGCTTGTACTGGACAGGCCGAGAGGAAGCTGATACGCAGTATTTT. It is translated as CASSLYWTGREEADTQYF.

J is TRBJ2-7 and V is TRBV18, with TRBD2 matching over 12 bases. V was pared by 3 bases and J by 5 bases, with 11 bases of the junction left unmatched. The germline V gene has CDR1 KGHSH and CDR2 LQKENI. The CDR3 runs to 17 residues. The CDR3 region is CASSPIRLAGASNEQYF. The DNA of the CDR3 is TGTGCCAGCTCACCGATCCGACTAGCGGGAGCTAGCAACGAGCAGTACTTC.